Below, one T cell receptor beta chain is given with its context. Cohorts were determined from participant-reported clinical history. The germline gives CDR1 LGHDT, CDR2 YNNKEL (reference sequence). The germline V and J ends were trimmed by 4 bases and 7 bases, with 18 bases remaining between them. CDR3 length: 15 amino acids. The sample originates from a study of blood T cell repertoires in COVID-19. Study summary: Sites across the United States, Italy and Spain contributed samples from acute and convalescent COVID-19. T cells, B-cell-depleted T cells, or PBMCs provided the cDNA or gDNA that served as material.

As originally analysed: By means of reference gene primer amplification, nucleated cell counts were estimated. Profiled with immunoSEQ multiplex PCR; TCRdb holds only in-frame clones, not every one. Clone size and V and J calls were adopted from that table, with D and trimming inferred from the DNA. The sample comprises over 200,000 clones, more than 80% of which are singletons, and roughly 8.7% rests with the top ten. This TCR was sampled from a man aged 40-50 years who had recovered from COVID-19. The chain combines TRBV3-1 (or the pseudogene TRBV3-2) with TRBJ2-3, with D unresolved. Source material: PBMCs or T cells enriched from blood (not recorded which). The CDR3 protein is CASSRLGVAMNTQYF. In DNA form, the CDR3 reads TGTGCCAGCAGCCGCCTTGGAGTAGCTATGAATACGCAGTATTTT.